The 3 T cell receptor beta chains below were found in one sample sequenced in a study of T-cell reconstitution after alpha-beta-depleted transplantation in children. This sample's TCRbeta library carried unique molecular identifier barcodes. A single record per CDR3 protein comes from TCRdb applying MiXCR to the PCR reads. The data contain 90,000 to 95,000 distinct CDR3 sequences, 10% to 15% of them singletons. Sample: PBMCs from the stem cell graft donor, taken from the stem cell graft. The origin of the receptors is a human donor who donated a stem cell graft to a child with inherited bone marrow failure.

This clonotype was found many times. The gene calls are TRBV12-3 or TRBV12-4 and TRBJ1-2; unclear D gene. V lost 3 bases to trimming and J lost 0 bases, with 11 bases between them. The CDR3 covers 15 residues. This CDR3 reads CASSFGFLANYGYTF. CDR3 coding DNA: TGTGCCAGCAGTTTTGGGTTCCTAGCTAACTATGGCTACACCTTC.

The sample holds many counts of this clonotype. The rearrangement uses TRBV11-2 and TRBJ1-3; unclear D gene. V was cut by 1 base and J by 1 base, with 8 bases left in between. The CDR3 spans 15 residues. Germline V lookup: CDR1 SGHAT, CDR2 FQNNGV. The chain's CDR3 is CASSLVASSGNTIYF. The CDR3 nucleotides read TGTGCCAGCAGCTTAGTGGCGTCTTCTGGAAACACCATATATTTT.

This clonotype was seen many times. The chain employs TRBV12-3 or TRBV12-4 and TRBJ2-3; 7 nucleotides match TRBD1. The CDR3 sequence is 14 residues long. Germline trimming cut 3 bases from V and 5 bases from J; bases unmatched to any gene: 5. CDR3 nucleotide sequence: TGTGCCAGCAGTTTGGTACAGGGGCTAGATACGCAGTATTTT. Protein product: CASSLVQGLDTQYF.